The rows below give T cell receptor beta chains drawn from one sample of a study of T-cell memory formation after mild COVID-19. TCRdb fed the 5' RACE reads into MiXCR, producing one record per CDR3 protein. The table lists roughly 370,000 distinct CDR3 sequences, around a sixth of them singletons. Sequences were obtained from PBMCs or a T cell subset sorted from them (not recorded which). These receptor sequences come from a man between 18 and 29 years old who had mild COVID-19 (a few samples of this study predate the infection). Cell type and time point are not known. The CDR3 runs from the conserved cysteine through the conserved F or W. A D gene is named only where the DNA matches it firmly. Rows may omit the clone size; those that give it use once, few, many or a size class.

clone_size,v_call,d_call,j_call,cdr3_nt,cdr3_aa
NA,TRBV6-1,NA,TRBJ1-5,TGTGCCAGCAGTGACCAAACGGGGTATCAGCCCCAGCATTTT,CASSDQTGYQPQHF
few,TRBV11-2,TRBD2,TRBJ2-1,TGTGCCAGCAGCACCCTACTCACGCGGGGGTACAATGAGCAGTTCTTC,CASSTLLTRGYNEQFF
NA,TRBV7-2,NA,TRBJ1-1,TGTGCCAGCAGCTTAGCCGTCGGGATAGTAGCTTTCTTT,CASSLAVGIVAFF
NA,TRBV11-3,NA,TRBJ2-6,TGTGCCAGCAGCGATAGGGGGACTGGGGCCAACGTCCTGACTTTC,CASSDRGTGANVLTF
few,TRBV20-1,NA,TRBJ1-4,TGCAGTGCTAGAGATGGGACGGGCTTTAATGAAAAACTGTTTTTT,CSARDGTGFNEKLFF
NA,TRBV7-2,TRBD1,TRBJ2-3,TGTGCCAGCAGCCTCCCTGCCCAGGGGGGCACAGATACGCAGTATTTT,CASSLPAQGGTDTQYF
NA,TRBV7-2,NA,TRBJ2-3,TGTGCCAGCAGCTTACGATTAGGGGTTGGCACAGATACGCAGTATTTT,CASSLRLGVGTDTQYF
NA,TRBV6-2/TRBV6-3,NA,TRBJ1-4,TGTGCCAGCAGTCCCCGGGACCCCGGTGAAAAACTGTTTTTT,CASSPRDPGEKLFF
NA,TRBV4-1,TRBD1,TRBJ1-1,TGCGCCAGCAGCTGGGGGAGGGACAGGGGGGTCACTGAAGCTTTCTTT,CASSWGRDRGVTEAFF
NA,TRBV25-1,NA,TRBJ1-5,TGTGCCAGTATTCAAGCCCAGCATTTT,CASIQAQHF
NA,TRBV20-1,TRBD2,TRBJ2-3,TGCAGTGCACGACTAGCGGGGGGGCGGGCAGATACGCAGTATTTT,CSARLAGGRADTQYF
few,TRBV5-1,TRBD1,TRBJ1-1,TGCGCCAGCAGCCAGGGACAGCTGAACACTGAAGCTTTCTTT,CASSQGQLNTEAFF
NA,TRBV5-1,TRBD1,TRBJ2-5,TGCGCCAGCAGCTTGGCCGGGGGACAGGGTCAAGAGACCCAGTACTTC,CASSLAGGQGQETQYF
NA,TRBV10-3,NA,TRBJ1-1,TGTGCCATCAGTGAGTCCAAGGATAGGGCTGAAGCTTTCTTT,CAISESKDRAEAFF
NA,TRBV29-1,NA,TRBJ2-6,TGCAGCGTTGAAGAGGCGGGAAGACGAGGGGCCAACGTCCTGACTTTC,CSVEEAGRRGANVLTF
NA,TRBV18,TRBD1,TRBJ2-7,TGTGCCAGCTCACCGGGACAGCGAACTCTCTACGAGCAGTACTTC,CASSPGQRTLYEQYF
few,TRBV29-1,NA,TRBJ2-1,TGCAGCGCCGCGAGACTTGCAGACAATGAGCAGTTCTTC,CSAARLADNEQFF
NA,TRBV5-1,TRBD1,TRBJ2-3,TGCGCCAGCAGCTTGGTCGGACAGGGAAGCACAGATACGCAGTATTTT,CASSLVGQGSTDTQYF
NA,TRBV7-2,NA,TRBJ2-3,TGTGCCAGCAGCTTACACGACCAGTATACGCAGTATTTT,CASSLHDQYTQYF
NA,TRBV7-9,TRBD1,TRBJ2-5,TGTGCCAGCAGCTTGGGACAGGGAGTTGGATGGACCCAGTACTTC,CASSLGQGVGWTQYF
NA,TRBV7-8,NA,TRBJ1-5,TGTGCCAGCAGCTTTGGGCGAACCCCCAATCAGCCCCAGCATTTT,CASSFGRTPNQPQHF
NA,TRBV28,TRBD2,TRBJ2-3,TGTGCCAGCAGTTCAAAGCGGGGGACCGACACAGATACGCAGTATTTT,CASSSKRGTDTDTQYF
many,TRBV10-3,TRBD1,TRBJ1-2,TGTGCCATCAGTGAGTCCCGCGACAGGGATTATGGCTACACCTTC,CAISESRDRDYGYTF
few,TRBV27,NA,TRBJ1-6,TGTGCCAGCAGTTCTCCCCCGGGAGGGACCAATTCACCCCTCCACTTT,CASSSPPGGTNSPLHF
NA,TRBV29-1,TRBD1,TRBJ1-2,TGCAGCGTTGAAGGGGGACAGGGAACAATGTATGGCTACACCTTC,CSVEGGQGTMYGYTF
few,TRBV24-1,TRBD1,TRBJ2-5,TGTGCCACCAGTGACCCACAGGGGGATGGGGAGACCCAGTACTTC,CATSDPQGDGETQYF
NA,TRBV5-1,TRBD2,TRBJ2-1,TGCGCCAGCAGCATACTAGCGGGGGCCCACAATGAGCAGTTCTTC,CASSILAGAHNEQFF
NA,TRBV20-1,NA,TRBJ2-7,TGCAGTGCTGTAGGCAGAACCTACGAGCAGTACTTC,CSAVGRTYEQYF
NA,TRBV5-1,TRBD2,TRBJ2-3,TGCGCCAGCACGAGGTCCGGGACTAGGGAAGATACGCAGTATTTT,CASTRSGTREDTQYF
many,TRBV20-1,TRBD1,TRBJ1-2,TGCAGTGCCCTCAACAGGGGGGGCTATGGCTACACCTTC,CSALNRGGYGYTF
NA,TRBV4-3,NA,TRBJ1-4,TGCGCCAGCAGCCAAGAAATGTATGGAAAACTGTTTTTT,CASSQEMYGKLFF
few,TRBV2,NA,TRBJ1-4,TGTGCCAGCAGTGAGCAAGGGAATGAAAAACTGTTTTTT,CASSEQGNEKLFF
NA,TRBV5-6,NA,TRBJ2-7,TGTGCCCCCGGAGGGTTGGGAGGAATAGAGCAGTACTTC,CAPGGLGGIEQYF
NA,TRBV5-1,NA,TRBJ2-1,TGCGCCAGCAGCTTGGGTCCAGGCTCTGGGGATGAGCAGTTCTTC,CASSLGPGSGDEQFF
few,TRBV7-8,NA,TRBJ1-3,TGTGCCAGCAGTCGAGCACAGGCCTTGGCTGGAAACACCATATATTTT,CASSRAQALAGNTIYF
NA,TRBV4-1,NA,TRBJ2-2,TGCGCCAGCAGCCAAGGCGGCAGGGGGGGCACCGGGGAGCTGTTTTTT,CASSQGGRGGTGELFF
many,TRBV28,NA,TRBJ2-5,TGTGCCAGCAGCTTAAAAGAGACCCAGTACTTC,CASSLKETQYF
NA,TRBV18,NA,TRBJ1-1,TGTGCCAGCTCAACAGGGAGGGACACTGAAGCTTTCTTT,CASSTGRDTEAFF
NA,TRBV15,TRBD2,TRBJ2-1,TGTGCCACCAGGGACGCGGGACTAGCGGCTGACAATGAGCAGTTCTTC,CATRDAGLAADNEQFF
few,TRBV12-3/TRBV12-4,TRBD1,TRBJ2-2,TGTGCCACCCAAGACAGGGTGAGCACCGGGGAGCTGTTTTTT,CATQDRVSTGELFF
few,TRBV5-1,NA,TRBJ1-6,TGCGCCAGCAGCTTGGGTAGACAGTCACCCCTCCACTTT,CASSLGRQSPLHF
few,TRBV18,NA,TRBJ2-1,TGTGCCAGCTCACCGCCTCTATACAATGAGCAGTTCTTC,CASSPPLYNEQFF
NA,TRBV7-2,TRBD1,TRBJ1-1,TGTGCCAGCAGCTTCGGACAGGGCCTTGAAGCTTTCTTT,CASSFGQGLEAFF
few,TRBV7-2,NA,TRBJ1-2,TGTGCCAGCAGGGATCAGAGACCGTCCCTAGGCTACACCTTC,CASRDQRPSLGYTF
few,TRBV7-3,TRBD2,TRBJ2-3,TGTGCCAGCAGCCGAAGAGCGGGGGGGAGGGCAGATACGCAGTATTTT,CASSRRAGGRADTQYF
once,TRBV27,NA,TRBJ1-1,TGTGCCAGCAGTCCCTCGGGTGGGGGCAACCATGAAGCTTTCTTT,CASSPSGGGNHEAFF
few,TRBV7-2,NA,TRBJ2-2,TGTGCCAGCAGCTTATCGGTAGGAGTCACCGGGGAGCTGTTTTTT,CASSLSVGVTGELFF
NA,TRBV30,NA,TRBJ1-1,TGTGCCTGGAGTGTAAATGGGGTCACTGAAGCTTTCTTT,CAWSVNGVTEAFF